A single sample gave rise to the 30 T cell receptor beta chains below, sequenced in a study of identical twins. TCRdb itself ran the 5' RACE reads through MiXCR, one entry per CDR3 protein. The sample carries about 520,000 distinct CDR3 sequences, under 25% recorded once. These data were likewise used in another study, on T cells expressing NK-cell markers.

Sequencing input: CD4+ T cells sorted from blood. These receptors were obtained from a woman aged 18-29 years in good health.

V gene TRBV20-1 combines with J gene TRBJ2-1, with no clear D. V shed 2 bases and J shed 6 bases, with 17 bases lying between them. Per the germline V gene, CDR1 is DFQATT and CDR2 is SNEGSKA (reference sequence). This CDR3 has 15 residues. DNA of the CDR3: TGCAGTGCTAGATCTGGAGCCCCGGGCGTCAATGAGCAGTTCTTC. Protein: CSARSGAPGVNEQFF.

CDR3 residues: CASSPFQRLDWNTGELFF. The CDR3 nucleotides read TGTGCCAGCTCACCCTTCCAGAGACTAGACTGGAACACCGGGGAGCTGTTTTTT. The rearrangement links TRBV18 to TRBJ2-2; a weak D match, TRBD2 (6 bases). Trimming removed 3 bases from V and 1 base from J, with 18 bases in between. CDR1 is KGHSH and CDR2 is LQKENI in the germline V gene. This CDR3 contains 18 residues.

The chain combines TRBV5-1 with TRBJ2-1; D tentatively reads TRBD1 or TRBD2 (5 bases each). In germline, CDR1 is SGHRS, CDR2 YFSETQ. The CDR3 covers 16 residues. Trimming removed 5 bases at V and 0 bases at J, with 15 bases between. The CDR3, as DNA: TGCGCCAGCAGTCCCGAGGGGAGAAGCTCCTACAATGAGCAGTTCTTC. Translated, it gives CASSPEGRSSYNEQFF.

This clonotype was seen only a few times. In nucleotides, the CDR3 is TGTGCCAGCAGTTACTCGAAGGGGAACGCTGGCTACACCTTC. Its translation is CASSYSKGNAGYTF. The chain couples TRBV6-5 to TRBJ1-2; D might be TRBD1 (5 bases). The germline CDR1 and CDR2 sequences are MNHEY and SVGAGI. This CDR3 is built from 14 residues. V lost 0 bases, J lost 7 bases, and 12 bases lay in between.

This sequence joins TRBV5-6 and TRBJ2-3; D gene unclear. The ends were cut back, 3 bases at V and 2 bases at J, with 16 bases in the middle. This CDR3 has 16 residues. Germline CDR1 SGHDT, CDR2 YYEEEE. DNA for the CDR3: TGTGCCAGCAGCTCCATCGACGGGCTCCACACAGATACGCAGTATTTT. Amino acid sequence: CASSSIDGLHTDTQYF.

This clonotype appeared a few times. The chain is built from TRBV19 and TRBJ1-5, with D possibly being TRBD1 (5 bases). Germline CDR1 and CDR2: LNHDA and SQIVND (reference sequence). The CDR3 covers 15 residues. Trimming took off 5 bases at V and 3 bases at J, with 14 bases between the two ends. The CDR3 nucleotides are TGTGCCAGTAGTTCCCCAACAGGACTCAATCAGCCCCAGCATTTT. Translation: CASSSPTGLNQPQHF.

In its sample, this clonotype was seen a few times. CDR3 bases: TGTGCCAGCAGCCCTGCGGGGGGCTCCTACAATGAGCAGTTCTTC. It translates to CASSPAGGSYNEQFF. The V gene is TRBV12-3 or TRBV12-4, the J gene TRBJ2-1; 8 bases are a match to TRBD2. This CDR3 is 15 amino acids long. The V gene end was trimmed by 6 bases and the J gene end by 0 bases; junction bases not matched to a gene: 4.

This clonotype occurred a few times. This sequence joins TRBV5-1 and TRBJ1-1, with D perhaps TRBD1 (5 bases). The CDR3 has 16 residues. V was cut by 3 bases and J by 0 bases, with 15 bases left in between. Per germline, CDR1 SGHRS and CDR2 YFSETQ. CDR3 DNA sequence: TGCGCCAGCAGCTCCGGGACTGGAAGTATGAACACTGAAGCTTTCTTT. It translates to CASSSGTGSMNTEAFF.

This clonotype was detected ten times or more. V usage is TRBV12-3 or TRBV12-4 and J usage is TRBJ2-5; 7 nucleotides line up with TRBD1. The trim removed 8 bases at V and 1 base at J, leaving 4 bases unmatched. The CDR3 has 13 amino acids. CDR3 bases: TGTGCCAGCGGGGGACAGATCCAAGAGACCCAGTACTTC. Its translation: CASGGQIQETQYF.

V usage is TRBV9 and J usage is TRBJ2-7; 11 positions match TRBD2. The CDR3 is 16 residues long. Germline V lookup: CDR1 SGDLS, CDR2 YYNGEE. V lost 3 bases and J lost 2; bases outside the gene matches: 7. The CDR3 DNA sequence: TGTGCCAGCAGCGCCCTTGTAGCGGGAGGGCCCTACGAGCAGTACTTC. Translating gives CASSALVAGGPYEQYF.

The rearrangement uses TRBV6-1 and TRBJ2-4; TRBD1 or TRBD2 may be the D gene (6 bases each). Germline V CDR1 and CDR2: MNHNS, SASEGT. V was pared by 6 bases and J by 2 bases, with 20 bases between. The CDR3 is made up of 17 amino acids. The CDR3 sequence: CASRRGVGGGTKNIQYF. In DNA form, the CDR3 reads TGTGCCAGCAGGAGGGGGGTGGGGGGAGGAACCAAAAACATTCAGTACTTC.

This chain connects TRBV15 to TRBJ2-7; TRBD1 agrees at 8 bases. With 1 base clipped from V and 2 bases from J, the junction kept 4 bases outside the gene matches. Germline V gene sequence: CDR1 LNHNV, CDR2 YYDKDF (reference sequence). The length of the CDR3 is 15 residues. CDR3 loop: CATSRVDRGAYEQYF. The CDR3 DNA reads as TGTGCCACCAGCAGAGTTGACAGGGGCGCCTACGAGCAGTACTTC.

Only a few counts were recorded for this clonotype. V and J are TRBV4-2 and TRBJ1-4; D uncertain. The germline gives CDR1 LGHNA, CDR2 YNFKEQ. This CDR3 contains 15 residues. V gave up 0 bases and J gave up 4 bases, with 9 bases separating them. This CDR3 is CASSQDTGLNEKLFF. The CDR3 region has the DNA TGTGCCAGCAGCCAAGATACGGGTCTTAATGAAAAACTGTTTTTT.

This clonotype has only a few counts. This chain uses TRBV10-1 with TRBJ2-2, with 11 bases aligning to TRBD2. The CDR3 loop spans 13 amino acids. V lost 9 bases, J lost 4 bases, and 1 base stayed unmatched. Per germline, CDR1 WNHNN and CDR2 SYGVQD (reference sequence). The CDR3, as DNA: TGCGCCAGTGGACTAGCGGGCACCGGGGAGCTGTTTTTT. It encodes CASGLAGTGELFF.

This clonotype was seen more than once but under ten times. The rearrangement joins TRBV7-2 to TRBJ1-2; 9 bases match TRBD1. This CDR3 has 14 amino acids. Germline lookup yields CDR1 SGHTA and CDR2 FQGNSA. With V trimmed by 5 bases and J by 7 bases, 8 bases remained unmatched. CDR3 loop: CASSVGDRDGGYTF. CDR3 nucleotide sequence: TGTGCCAGCAGCGTAGGGGACAGGGATGGTGGCTACACCTTC. The entire variable domain, with the rest obtained from reference TRBV7-2 and TRBJ1-2, is as follows: GAGVSQSPSNKVTEKGKDVELRCDPISGHTALYWYRQSLGQGLEFLIYFQGNSAPDKSGLPSDRFSAERTGGSVSTLTIQRTQQEDSAVYLCASSVGDRDGGYTFGSGTRLTVV.

This clonotype was seen only a few times. V gene TRBV7-9 combines with J gene TRBJ2-1; D is undetermined. CDR3 length: 11 amino acids. Trimming cost V 4 bases and J 12 bases, with 10 bases left between them. The germline CDR1 and CDR2 sequences are SEHNR and FQNEAQ (reference sequence). The CDR3 DNA is TGTGCCAGCAGCTCTACCCTCGGGCAGTTCTTC. It encodes CASSSTLGQFF.

This clonotype was counted at least ten times. The J gene is TRBJ1-3, the V gene TRBV6-1; weak D call: TRBD1 (6 bases). In germline, CDR1 is MNHNS, CDR2 SASEGT. V lost 7 bases and J lost 0, with 16 bases in between. This CDR3 is built from 16 residues. The CDR3 DNA reads as TGTGCCAGCACTGTGACAGGACCCAACTCTGGAAACACCATATATTTT. Protein: CASTVTGPNSGNTIYF.

This clonotype was counted a few times. The chain combines TRBV5-1 with TRBJ1-2; possibly TRBD1 for D (5 bases). From germline, CDR1 is SGHRS and CDR2 YFSETQ. V lost 0 bases, J lost 8 bases, and 11 bases lay in between. This CDR3 region has 13 residues. The CDR3 here is CASSLGGEEGYTF. As DNA, the CDR3 is TGCGCCAGCAGCTTGGGAGGGGAGGAAGGCTACACCTTC.

The rearrangement links TRBV20-1 to TRBJ2-3; D gene ambiguous. The length of the CDR3 is 13 residues. V was clipped by 5 bases and J by 5 bases, with 14 bases between them. Germline V gives CDR1 DFQATT, CDR2 SNEGSKA (reference sequence). CDR3 in amino acids: CSAGASPQDTQYF. In DNA, the CDR3 is TGCAGTGCTGGAGCCTCACCGCAAGATACGCAGTATTTT.

The chain carries TRBV12-3 or TRBV12-4 and TRBJ1-2; D not resolved. Trimming cost V 6 bases and J 8 bases, with 13 bases left between them. The CDR3 consists of 12 residues. CDR3 residues: CASRGPGSGYTF. The CDR3 DNA sequence: TGTGCCAGCAGAGGACCCGGATCAGGCTACACCTTC.

This clonotype was observed a few times. The genes are TRBV20-1 and TRBJ2-1; D remains unclear. V lost 3 bases, J lost 4 bases, and 10 bases lay in between. This CDR3 contains 13 residues. The germline CDR1 and CDR2 sequences are DFQATT and SNEGSKA (reference sequence). CDR3 loop: CSASETDYNEQFF. As DNA, the CDR3 is TGCAGTGCTAGTGAAACGGATTACAATGAGCAGTTCTTC.

This clonotype was seen a few times. The chain employs TRBV7-2 and TRBJ2-3, with 8 bases matching TRBD1. The CDR3 contains 14 residues. V gave up 5 bases and J gave up 3 bases; unmatched junction bases: 4. Germline V lookup: CDR1 SGHTA, CDR2 FQGNSA. In nucleotides, the CDR3 is TGTGCCAGCAGCCGGGACAGGTTAACAGATACGCAGTATTTT. Translation gives CASSRDRLTDTQYF.

The rearrangement joins TRBV20-1 to TRBJ2-7; 11 nucleotides agree with TRBD2. The CDR3 runs to 16 residues. The V gene's germline CDR1 is DFQATT and CDR2 SNEGSKA (reference sequence). After removal of 0 bases from V and 3 bases from J, the junction contained 7 bases not matched to a gene. This chain's CDR3 is CSARDLGLAGYYEQYF. The CDR3 DNA is TGCAGTGCTAGAGACCTAGGACTAGCGGGTTACTACGAGCAGTACTTC.

This clonotype was counted a few times. The chain links TRBV29-1 to TRBJ1-2; no clear D. Germline lookup yields CDR1 SQVTM and CDR2 ANQGSEA. The V end was cut by 3 bases, the J end by 4 bases, with 6 bases between. CDR3 length: 11 amino acids. CDR3 sequence (DNA): TGCAGCGTTGAGGTCGGCTATGGCTACACCTTC. Amino acids: CSVEVGYGYTF. Full variable domain (outside the CDR3, taken from reference TRBV29-1 and TRBJ1-2): SAVISQKPSRDICQRGTSLTIQCQVDSQVTMMFWYRQQPGQSLTLIATANQGSEATYESGFVIDKFPISRPNLTFSTLTVSNMSPEDSSIYLCSVEVGYGYTFGSGTRLTVV.

This clonotype was seen a few times. The chain links TRBV6-6 to TRBJ1-1; a possible D gene is TRBD1 (6 bases). The CDR3 consists of 13 residues. Trimming removed 10 bases at V and 5 bases at J, with 17 bases between. The germline V gene encodes CDR1 MNHNY and CDR2 SVGAGI (reference sequence). The CDR3 loop is CAILNRVRTEAFF. The CDR3 coding sequence is TGTGCCATCTTAAACAGGGTGAGGACTGAAGCTTTCTTT.

The V and J genes are TRBV12-3 or TRBV12-4 and TRBJ2-1, with D tentatively TRBD2 (5 bases). V lost 5 bases, J lost 5 bases, and 19 bases lay in between. The CDR3 spans 16 residues. CDR3 amino acids: CASSTGLAEGDNEQFF. The CDR3 DNA reads TGTGCCAGCAGTACCGGACTGGCTGAGGGCGACAATGAGCAGTTCTTC.

CDR3 protein: CTISYHGLAGGQGTGELFF. For the CDR3, the DNA is TGTACCATCAGTTACCACGGACTAGCGGGAGGGCAGGGGACCGGGGAGCTGTTTTTT. The chain joins TRBV12-3 or TRBV12-4 to TRBJ2-2, with 15 bases aligning to TRBD2. The CDR3 contains 19 residues.

This clonotype was detected only a few times. V is TRBV12-3 or TRBV12-4 and J is TRBJ1-5; 7 bases agree with TRBD1. This CDR3 comprises 16 residues. V trimming: 3 bases; J trimming: 1 base; junction bases outside the gene matches: 6. CDR3 nucleotide sequence: TGTGCCAGCAGTTTGAGAAGGGGGCGCAGCAATCAGCCCCAGCATTTT. Translating gives CASSLRRGRSNQPQHF.

This clonotype was seen at least ten times. CDR3 protein: CASSLVQGFEQYF. The CDR3 coding sequence is TGCGCCAGCAGCTTGGTACAGGGCTTCGAGCAGTACTTC. This chain joins TRBV5-1 and TRBJ2-7, with D maybe TRBD1 (6 bases). Germline CDR1 SGHRS, CDR2 YFSETQ. V shed 0 bases and J shed 6 bases, with 10 bases lying between them. The CDR3 consists of 13 residues.

This chain connects TRBV3-1 to TRBJ2-2; 12 nucleotides match TRBD2. The CDR3 sequence is 16 residues long. CDR1 and CDR2 from the germline V gene are LGHDT and YNNKEL (reference sequence). J was trimmed by 2 bases and V by 6 bases; bases with no gene match: 4. CDR3 sequence reads: CASRELAGGNTGELFF. The DNA for the CDR3 is TGTGCCAGCAGGGAACTAGCGGGGGGAAACACCGGGGAGCTGTTTTTT.